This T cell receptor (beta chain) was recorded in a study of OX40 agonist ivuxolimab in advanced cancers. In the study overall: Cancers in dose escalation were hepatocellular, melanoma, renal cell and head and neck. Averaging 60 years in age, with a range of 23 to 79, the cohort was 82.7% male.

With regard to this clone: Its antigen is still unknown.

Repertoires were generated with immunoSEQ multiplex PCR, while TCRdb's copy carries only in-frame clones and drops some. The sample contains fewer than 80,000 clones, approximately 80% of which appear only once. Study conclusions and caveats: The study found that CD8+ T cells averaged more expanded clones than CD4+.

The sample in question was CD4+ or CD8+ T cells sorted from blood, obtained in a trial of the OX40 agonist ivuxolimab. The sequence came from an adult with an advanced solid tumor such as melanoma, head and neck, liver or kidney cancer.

CDR3 sequence reads: CATSSREFYNEQFF. In DNA, the CDR3 is TGTGCCACCAGTTCGAGGGAGTTTTACAATGAGCAGTTCTTC. The chain uses TRBV15 and TRBJ2-1, with D possibly TRBD2 on 5 matching bases. Germline V CDR1 and CDR2: LNHNV, YYDKDF (reference sequence). This CDR3 contains 14 residues. Trimming shortened V by 6 bases and J by 4 bases, and 13 bases separated the two germline ends.